Listed below are T cell receptor beta chains from one sample, sequenced in a study of T cells in Graves' hyperthyroidism and ophthalmopathy. TCRdb re-called the multiplex PCR reads with MiXCR, one entry per CDR3 protein. The table records approximately 410,000 distinct CDR3 sequences, approximately 14% of them present only once. Sequencing was carried out using blood. These receptor sequences come from a man aged 18 to 35 with Graves' ophthalmopathy. The CDR3 runs from the conserved cysteine through the conserved F or W. Each record gives: V gene, CDR3 protein.

>TRBV2
CASSVLAGEANTDTQYF
>TRBV7-9
CASSTGQVSNQPQHF
>TRBV7-9
CASSLVGLADSTGELFF
>TRBV25-1
CASSEYRDTGELFF
>TRBV7-3
CASAISGGLGQPQHF
>TRBV20-1
CSARGESSYNEQFF
>TRBV11-1
CASSLEDRAGEQYF
>TRBV13
CASSLIGEETQYF
>TRBV12-5
CASGRDRGQPQHF
>TRBV20-1
CSARGRRGPDTQYF
>TRBV5-1
CASSVNFYEQYF
>TRBV12-3/TRBV12-4
CASSFYEAEAFF
>TRBV4-1
CASSQPFGRRHEQFF
>TRBV6-5
CASSYEGLSSGNTIYF
>TRBV6-6
CASSYAETQREQFF
>TRBV5-1
CASSILGTADTQYF
>TRBV30
CAWSGGSARETQYF
>TRBV7-9
CASSLETSGARNEQFF
>TRBV4-1
CASSQGWGSNTEAFF
>TRBV27
CASSLYNPGTGFSGELFF
>TRBV7-9
CASDDGTQYF
>TRBV5-1
CASSLSILTDTQYF
>TRBV27
CASSFAEGIGANYGYTF
>TRBV5-6
CASSLGTEYNEQFF
>TRBV27
CASSLCWGKCEQYF
>TRBV27
CASSLYGSGTGELFF
>TRBV19
CASSRGREDSWTGELFF
>TRBV5-1
CASSLTGGGSDTQYF
>TRBV10-3
CAISESWVSSGSMYEQFF
>TRBV5-1
CASSLGILNYGYTF
>TRBV2
CASSEPGDEGYTF
>TRBV24-1
CATSDLVGADTQYF
>TRBV20-1
CSARGLRTIYNEQFF
>TRBV12-3/TRBV12-4
CASTLGGGGSGNEQFF
>TRBV11-1
CASSRPGTSGRETQYF